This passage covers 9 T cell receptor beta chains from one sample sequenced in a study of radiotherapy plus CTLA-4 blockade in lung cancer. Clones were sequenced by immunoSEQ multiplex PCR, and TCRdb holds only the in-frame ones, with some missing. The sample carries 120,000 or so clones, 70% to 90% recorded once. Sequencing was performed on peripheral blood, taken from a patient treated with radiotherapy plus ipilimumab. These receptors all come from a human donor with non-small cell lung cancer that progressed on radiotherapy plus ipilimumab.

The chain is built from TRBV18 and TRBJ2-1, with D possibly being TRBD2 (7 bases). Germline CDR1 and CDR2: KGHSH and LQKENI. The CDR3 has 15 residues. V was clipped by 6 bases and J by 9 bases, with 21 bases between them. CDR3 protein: CASSVTGTPGGEQFF. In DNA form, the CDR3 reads TGTGCCAGCTCCGTGACCGGGACACCGGGGGGTGAGCAGTTCTTC.

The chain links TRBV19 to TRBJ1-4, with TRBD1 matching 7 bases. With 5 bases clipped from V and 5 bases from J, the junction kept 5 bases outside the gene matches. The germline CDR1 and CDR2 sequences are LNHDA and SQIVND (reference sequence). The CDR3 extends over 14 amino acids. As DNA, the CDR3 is TGTGCCAGTAGTTACAGGGGAGGAAATGAAAAACTGTTTTTT. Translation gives CASSYRGGNEKLFF.

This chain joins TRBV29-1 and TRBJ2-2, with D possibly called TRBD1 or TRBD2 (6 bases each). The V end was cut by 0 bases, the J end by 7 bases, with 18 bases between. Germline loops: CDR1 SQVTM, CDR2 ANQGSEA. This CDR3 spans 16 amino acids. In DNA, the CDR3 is TGCAGCGTTGAAGAGCCTCCCGGGGGCGGCGGCGGGGAGCTGTTTTTT. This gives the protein CSVEEPPGGGGGELFF.

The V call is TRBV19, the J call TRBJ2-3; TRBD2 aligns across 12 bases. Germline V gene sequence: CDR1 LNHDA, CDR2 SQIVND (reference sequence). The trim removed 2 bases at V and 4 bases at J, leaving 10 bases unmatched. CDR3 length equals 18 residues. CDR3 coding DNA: TGTGCCAGTAGTATACGACTAGCGGGAGTAGTAATGGCAGATACGCAGTATTTT. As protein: CASSIRLAGVVMADTQYF.

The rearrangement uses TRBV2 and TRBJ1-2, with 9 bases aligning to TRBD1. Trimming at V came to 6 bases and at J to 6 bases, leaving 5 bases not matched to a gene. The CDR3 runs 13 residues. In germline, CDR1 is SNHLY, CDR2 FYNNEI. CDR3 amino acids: CASRRQGENGYTF. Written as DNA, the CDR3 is TGTGCCAGCAGGAGACAGGGGGAAAATGGCTACACCTTC.

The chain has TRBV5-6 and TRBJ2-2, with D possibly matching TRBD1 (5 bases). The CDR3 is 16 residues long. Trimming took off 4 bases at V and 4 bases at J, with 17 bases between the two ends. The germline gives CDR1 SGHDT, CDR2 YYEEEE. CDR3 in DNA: TGTGCCAGCAGCCTGATATCTCAGGGTCGCACCGGGGAGCTGTTTTTT. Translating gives CASSLISQGRTGELFF.

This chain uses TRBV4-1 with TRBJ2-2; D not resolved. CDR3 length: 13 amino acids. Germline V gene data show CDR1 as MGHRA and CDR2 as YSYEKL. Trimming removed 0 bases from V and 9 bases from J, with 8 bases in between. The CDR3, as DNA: TGCGCCAGCAGCCAAGAGGGATGGCGGGAGCTGTTTTTT. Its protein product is CASSQEGWRELFF.

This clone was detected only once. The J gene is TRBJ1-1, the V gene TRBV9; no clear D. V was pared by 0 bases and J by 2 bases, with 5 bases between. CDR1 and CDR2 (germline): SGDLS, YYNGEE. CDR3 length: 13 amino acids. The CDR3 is CASSVARNTEAFF. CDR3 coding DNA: TGTGCCAGCAGCGTAGCCAGAAACACTGAAGCTTTCTTT.

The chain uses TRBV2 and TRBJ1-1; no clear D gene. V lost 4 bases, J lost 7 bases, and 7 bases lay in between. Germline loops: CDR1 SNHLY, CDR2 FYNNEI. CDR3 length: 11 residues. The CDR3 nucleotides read TGTGCCAGCAGTGGGCGGAGTGAAGCTTTCTTT. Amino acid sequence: CASSGRSEAFF.